This T cell receptor (beta chain) is drawn from a study of T cells in narcolepsy. The CDR3 contains 17 residues. Germline V gene data show CDR1 as MNHNS and CDR2 as SASEGT. Deletions cut 2 bases from V and 1 base from J, with 15 bases between. Generated by immunoSEQ multiplex PCR, the TCRdb table keeps only in-frame clones and is missing some. The table has about 25,000 clones, about 79% seen once. A single count supports this clone. Its antigen remains unknown. Study-wide results and caveats: Autoreactive HCRT-specific and TRIB2-specific clonotypes were marked in same-patient CSF-versus-blood CD4+ comparisons. In some patient and control memory CD4+ samples, autoreactive clones were absent.

Sequenced material: CD45RA- memory CD4+ T cells from PBMCs. The rearrangement links TRBV6-1 to TRBJ2-1; D tentatively reads TRBD1 or TRBD2 (6 bases each). This TCR was recovered from a human donor with narcolepsy. In nucleotides, the CDR3 is TGTGCCAGCAGTGAACAGTCACGGGGGACATCCTACAATGAGCAGTTCTTC. Translation: CASSEQSRGTSYNEQFF.